One sample yielded the 18 T cell receptor beta chains listed below, sequenced in a study of tumor and adjacent non-tumor tissue in lung cancer. The template was RNA from unsorted bulk tissue. This non-tumor lung sample came from over 3 cm beyond the tumor edge. Three rounds of nested PCR, following a modified ARM-PCR protocol, produced the TCRbeta library. TCRdb recomputed calls from the multiplex PCR reads with MiXCR, one row per CDR3 protein. The sample holds roughly 70,000 distinct CDR3 sequences, approximately 71% seen once. The sample comprised distant non-tumor lung tissue. The receptors come from a woman between 50 and 59 years old with non-small cell lung cancer.

This clonotype was seen only a few times. The rearrangement joins TRBV6-2 or TRBV6-3 to TRBJ1-5; unclear D gene. Germline lookup yields CDR1 MNHEY and CDR2 SVGEGT. CDR3 length: 13 residues. Trimming pared 4 bases from V and 3 bases from J, leaving 7 bases between. In DNA form, the CDR3 reads TGTGCCAGCAGTTTAATCGTCAATCAGCCCCAGCATTTT. Its protein is CASSLIVNQPQHF.

Only a few counts were recorded for this clonotype. The chain uses TRBV28 and TRBJ1-2; no definite D call. CDR1 and CDR2 (germline): MDHEN, SYDVKM. V was clipped by 10 bases and J by 1 base, with 13 bases between them. This CDR3 is 13 amino acids long. The CDR3 sequence is CAIRPVDNYGYTF. The CDR3 coding sequence is TGTGCCATCCGCCCCGTAGATAACTATGGCTACACCTTC.

This rearrangement joins TRBV29-1 to TRBJ1-2; D might be TRBD1 (5 bases). Deletions cut 8 bases from V and 10 bases from J, with 17 bases between. Germline V gives CDR1 SQVTM, CDR2 ANQGSEA. The CDR3 runs 11 residues. The CDR3 spells CSLGQGSDYTF. CDR3 DNA sequence: TGCAGCCTTGGGCAGGGTTCCGACTACACCTTC.

This clonotype was found many times. The chain has TRBV11-2 and TRBJ1-5; D not certain. The CDR3 runs 15 residues. In germline, CDR1 is SGHAT, CDR2 FQNNGV. V shed 7 bases and J shed 2 bases, with 15 bases lying between them. The CDR3 nucleotides read TGTGCCAGCAAAGTAGCGGGCCGAGGCAATCAGCCCCAGCATTTT. Translating it yields CASKVAGRGNQPQHF.

This clonotype was seen only once. A single base separates this from a much larger clone, so it may be a read error. V usage is TRBV6-5 and J usage is TRBJ1-1; D gene unclear. The CDR3 contains 13 residues. CDR1 MNHEY and CDR2 SVGAGI come from the germline V gene. The CDR3 is CACSLGSNTEAFF. As DNA, the CDR3 is TGTGCCTGCAGTCTCGGATCGAACACTGAAGCTTTCTTT.

Of note for this clonotype: The conserved phenylalanine or tryptophan normally closing the CDR3 is absent here, so this likely arose from a read error. The chain has TRBV20-1 and TRBJ2-1; tentatively, D is TRBD1 (6 bases). Germline V CDR1 and CDR2: DFQATT, SNEGSKA (reference sequence). The CDR3 is 16 residues long. The CDR3 spells CSARDLKTGGYNVQFV. CDR3 DNA sequence: TGCAGTGCTAGAGATCTGAAGACAGGAGGCTACAATGTGCAGTTCGTC.

With respect to this clonotype: One end of the junction is discordant with germline, which a read error may explain. The chain recombines TRBV6-1 with TRBJ2-5; possible D gene TRBD2, 5 bases. Germline V gene data show CDR1 as MNHNS and CDR2 as SASEGT. This CDR3 has 12 amino acids. The CDR3 region is CASSALWESQYF. CDR3 sequence (DNA): TGTGCCAGCAGTGCCCTCTGGGAGAGCCAGTACTTC.

This clonotype was seen a handful of times. It may be a read error: a sequence one base away is much more abundant. The chain links TRBV6-2 or TRBV6-3 to TRBJ2-7; D unresolved. The germline V gene encodes CDR1 MNHEY and CDR2 SVGEGT. The CDR3 runs 13 residues. CDR3 sequence: CASRLKGAYEQHF. DNA for the CDR3: TGTGCCAGCAGACTCAAAGGAGCCTACGAGCAGCACTTC.

For this clonotype: Likely a read error: the CDR3 ends without its conserved phenylalanine or tryptophan. The DNA is omitted, as the CDR3 cannot be located on it reliably, and the CDR3 follows TCRdb's listing. The gene calls are TRBV11-2 and TRBJ2-7; the table's D call, TRBD1, has no DNA check behind it. The CDR3 has 15 amino acids, counting both end residues. The germline CDR1 and CDR2 sequences are SGHAT and FQNNGV. CDR3 sequence: CASSFGTGVTNEQHL.

The count of this clonotype is one. The chain employs TRBV28 and TRBJ1-2, with a possible D match to TRBD1 (6 bases). This CDR3 is built from 12 residues. Germline values: CDR1 MDHEN, CDR2 SYDVKM. In DNA, the CDR3 is TGTGCTTCAACAGGGCCCCTAGGGAGCTACACCTTC. The encoded protein is CASTGPLGSYTF.

This clonotype was observed a few times. This chain connects TRBV25-1 to TRBJ1-6, with 7 bases lining up with TRBD1. This CDR3 has 15 amino acids. CDR1 is MGHDK, CDR2 SYGVNS, per germline. V lost 6 bases to trimming and J lost 6 bases; unmatched junction nucleotides: 8. CDR3 nucleotide sequence: TGTGCCAGCAGAAAAGATAGACAGGGTAATTCACCCCTCCACTTT. It codes for CASRKDRQGNSPLHF.

This clonotype was picked up many times. In DNA, the CDR3 is TGCAGCGGGACACTCAAAGCATTAGATACGCAGTATTTT. The encoded protein is CSGTLKALDTQYF. The gene calls are TRBV29-1 and TRBJ2-3, with a possible D match to TRBD1 (5 bases). The V gene lost 7 bases and the J gene lost 5 bases, with 16 bases spanning the gap. In germline, CDR1 is SQVTM, CDR2 ANQGSEA. The CDR3 length is 13 residues.

In regard to this clonotype: A junction boundary mismatches the germline segment, possibly from a read error. V usage is TRBV28 and J usage is TRBJ2-3; D gene uncertain. Germline loops: CDR1 MDHEN, CDR2 SYDVKM. CDR3 length: 11 amino acids. CDR3 region: CASSLLDTQCF. The CDR3 DNA reads as TGTGCCAGCAGTTTATTAGATACGCAGTGTTTT.

Remarks on this clonotype: Germline and junction disagree at one end, which may indicate a read error. V is TRBV11-2 and J is TRBJ2-2; D gene ambiguous. Germline values: CDR1 SGHAT, CDR2 FQNNGV. The CDR3 covers 13 residues. This CDR3 is CASRLDCTGELFF. The DNA of the CDR3 is TGTGCCAGCAGATTAGATTGCACCGGGGAGCTGTTTTTT. Supplemented by reference TRBV11-2 and TRBJ2-2, the full variable domain reads EAGVAQSPRYKIIEKRQSVAFWCNPISGHATLYWYQQILGQGPKLLIQFQNNGVVDDSQLPKDRFSAERLKGVDSTLKIQPAKLEDSAVYLCASRLDCTGELFFGEGSRLTVL.

The V call is TRBV20-1, the J call TRBJ1-1; D is ambiguous. CDR1 is DFQATT, CDR2 SNEGSKA, per germline (reference sequence). V lost 8 bases to trimming and J lost 1 base, with 20 bases between them. The CDR3 is 15 residues long. The CDR3 loop reads CSIRDWSRGNTEAFF. CDR3 bases: TGCAGTATTAGAGACTGGTCCCGGGGGAACACTGAAGCTTTCTTT.

The J gene is TRBJ2-1, the V gene TRBV6-5; D gene uncertain. The germline V gene has CDR1 MNHEY and CDR2 SVGAGI. This CDR3 is built from 13 residues. V shed 4 bases and J shed 9 bases, with 13 bases lying between them. CDR3 sequence (DNA): TGTGCCAGCAGTTCCTCGCAGCGTTCTGAGCAGTTCTTC. Its protein is CASSSSQRSEQFF.

V usage is TRBV12-3 or TRBV12-4 and J usage is TRBJ1-2; maybe TRBD1 (6 bases). V was trimmed by 4 bases and J by 1 base, leaving 10 bases between them. CDR3 size: 14 residues. CDR3 loop: CASSWTAYNYGYTF. In nucleotides, the CDR3 is TGTGCCAGCAGTTGGACAGCTTATAACTATGGCTACACCTTC.

The V call is TRBV28, the J call TRBJ2-5; 7 nucleotides line up with TRBD2. Germline V gene lookup returns CDR1 MDHEN and CDR2 SYDVKM. The CDR3 loop spans 15 amino acids. The junction had 12 bases not matched to a gene; V was cut back by 5 bases and J by 6 bases. The CDR3 nucleotides are TGTGCCAGCAGTCCACCCTGGGGGGGGGGGAAGACCCAGTACTTC. Its translation is CASSPPWGGGKTQYF.